The clone carrying this TCR beta chain was detected a few times. These data are taken from a study of patients and donors after allogeneic stem cell transplantation. The CDR3 has 16 amino acids. CDR1 is SGDLS and CDR2 is YYNGEE in the germline V gene. The V gene lost 0 bases and the J gene lost 10 bases, with 20 bases spanning the gap. One entry per CDR3 protein results from TCRdb running MiXCR on the RT-PCR reads. The table shows 410,000 or so distinct CDR3 sequences, with roughly 16% occurring only once. The clonotype originates from a human donor who was either an allogeneic HSCT recipient or a stem cell or donor lymphocyte infusion donor (not recorded which). It is not recorded whose cells these are; they may come from a transplant donor. Source material: blood, either unsorted or a sorted T cell fraction (not recorded which). The V and J genes are TRBV9 and TRBJ2-1; D gene unclear. The CDR3 loop reads CASSVATVIGIAEQFF. Here the CDR3 DNA reads TGTGCCAGCAGCGTAGCTACCGTCATCGGAATCGCGGAGCAGTTCTTC.